The source of this T cell receptor beta chain is a study of blood T cell repertoires in COVID-19. Study as a whole: Sites across the United States, Italy and Spain contributed samples from acute and convalescent COVID-19. Sample material is recorded as cDNA or gDNA derived from T cells, B-cell-depleted T cells, or PBMCs.

Germline CDR1 SNHLY, CDR2 FYNNEI. The CDR3 covers 16 residues. The trim removed 5 bases at V and 3 bases at J, leaving 10 bases unmatched. This clone has a handful of counts. A Seattle source enrolled patients during active infection and followed them longitudinally. Libraries were prepared by immunoSEQ multiplex PCR; TCRdb keeps only in-frame clonotypes and omits some of them. The data show around 140,000 clones, about 87% seen once. The sample was peripheral blood. The genes are TRBV2 and TRBJ1-3; 7 bases align to TRBD1. This sequence originates from a human donor with COVID-19, enrolled during active disease. The donor label of this sample is uncertain. Here the CDR3 DNA reads TGTGCCAGCAGTATCCCGAGCAGGGGGAATGGAAACACCATATATTTT. Encoded protein: CASSIPSRGNGNTIYF.